Presented here are 20 T cell receptor beta chains from one specimen sequenced in a study of T cell responses to AZD1222 COVID-19 vaccine. Some clones are missing from TCRdb's copy, which holds only in-frame ones; the method was immunoSEQ multiplex PCR. The repertoire includes 90,000 to 150,000 clones, roughly 90% of them detected once, and less than 4.5% sits in the top ten. The sample in question was peripheral blood, obtained on day 0 of AZD1222 vaccination. These receptors all stem from an adult in good health.

This clone was picked up a small number of times. V and J are TRBV7-9 and TRBJ2-2, with TRBD1 matching over 8 bases. The CDR3 is made up of 18 amino acids. CDR1 and CDR2 from the germline V gene are SEHNR and FQNEAQ (reference sequence). Trimming cost V 2 bases and J 4 bases; bases outside gene matches: 12. The CDR3 bases are TGTGCCAGCAGCTTACGGCTGGTCCAGGGGGCCAGCACCGGGGAGCTGTTTTTT. This gives the protein CASSLRLVQGASTGELFF.

The chain recombines TRBV2 with TRBJ1-4; D ambiguous. V shed 4 bases and J shed 7 bases, with 10 bases lying between them. In germline, CDR1 is SNHLY, CDR2 FYNNEI. The CDR3 loop spans 13 amino acids. In DNA, the CDR3 is TGTGCCAGCAGTGGGACGGGTGGTGAAAAACTGTTTTTT. Protein: CASSGTGGEKLFF. Using reference TRBV2 and TRBJ1-4 for the parts outside the CDR3, the full variable domain is EPEVTQTPSHQVTQMGQEVILRCVPISNHLYFYWYRQILGQKVEFLVSFYNNEISEKSEIFDDQFSVERPDGSNFTLKIRSTKLEDSAMYFCASSGTGGEKLFFGSGTQLSVL.

The V and J genes are TRBV5-4 and TRBJ1-2; tentative D call: TRBD1 (5 bases). With 1 base removed from V and 6 bases from J, the gap between germline ends came to 16 bases. There are 15 residues in the CDR3. CDR1 and CDR2 (germline): SGHNT, YYREEE (reference sequence). The CDR3 DNA follows: TGTGCCAGCAGCTTGACGGGGACGGAGCTCAATGGCTACACCTTC. Translation: CASSLTGTELNGYTF.

The J gene is TRBJ1-1, the V gene TRBV18, with a tentative D call TRBD1 (6 bases). The V gene lost 2 bases and the J gene lost 5 bases, with 15 bases spanning the gap. The CDR3 length is 15 residues. Germline lookup yields CDR1 KGHSH and CDR2 LQKENI. The CDR3 here is CASSPETGSRTEAFF. The DNA for the CDR3 is TGTGCCAGCTCACCAGAAACAGGGAGCCGAACTGAAGCTTTCTTT.

The chain joins TRBV19 to TRBJ1-1; D remains ambiguous. The CDR3 has 13 residues. Looked up from germline, CDR1 is LNHDA and CDR2 is SQIVND (reference sequence). V was trimmed by 7 bases and J by 2 bases, leaving 11 bases between them. This CDR3 is CASKGGYNTEAFF. CDR3 coding DNA: TGTGCCAGTAAGGGCGGTTACAACACTGAAGCTTTCTTT.

This chain uses TRBV6-2 or TRBV6-3 with TRBJ1-1; D is perhaps TRBD1 (6 bases). The CDR3 is 17 residues long. Germline V lookup: CDR1 MNHEY, CDR2 SVGEGT. Trimming left V 6 bases short and J 1 base short, with 21 bases between. This chain's CDR3 is CASSPQGGNIRNTEAFF. Here the CDR3 DNA reads TGTGCCAGCAGCCCACAGGGAGGCAATATACGGAACACTGAAGCTTTCTTT.

This clone was observed a single time. This chain links TRBV5-5 with TRBJ1-5; possibly TRBD1 for D (5 bases). There are 16 residues in the CDR3. The V gene lost 5 bases and the J gene lost 2 bases, with 17 bases spanning the gap. CDR1 and CDR2 from the germline V gene are SGHKS and YYEKEE (reference sequence). Here the CDR3 DNA reads TGTGCCAGCAGTCAAGTCGGGGGTGGAGGCAATCAGCCCCAGCATTTT. Its translation: CASSQVGGGGNQPQHF.

The chain uses TRBV7-2 and TRBJ2-1, with 11 bases aligning to TRBD2. The CDR3 length is 16 residues. Unmatched junction bases numbered 5, after V lost 5 bases and J lost 2 bases. Looked up from germline, CDR1 is SGHTA and CDR2 is FQGNSA. CDR3 sequence reads: CASSALLAGAYNEQFF. DNA of the CDR3: TGTGCCAGCAGCGCGTTACTAGCGGGGGCCTACAATGAGCAGTTCTTC.

The gene calls are TRBV9 and TRBJ1-2, with D possibly matching TRBD1 (6 bases). This CDR3 is built from 14 residues. Germline loops: CDR1 SGDLS, CDR2 YYNGEE. The V gene lost 1 base and the J gene lost 6 bases, with 13 bases spanning the gap. The DNA of the CDR3 is TGTGCCAGCAGCGTATACACAGGGTTGAATGGCTACACCTTC. This sequence encodes CASSVYTGLNGYTF.

This chain links TRBV18 with TRBJ2-5, with no clear D. The V gene lost 3 bases and the J gene lost 5 bases, with 10 bases spanning the gap. The length of the CDR3 is 13 residues. The germline V gene has CDR1 KGHSH and CDR2 LQKENI. This CDR3 reads CASSPRNGETQYF. In DNA form, the CDR3 reads TGTGCCAGCTCACCGAGGAATGGGGAGACCCAGTACTTC.

The chain is built from TRBV6-5 and TRBJ2-6; the match to TRBD1 covers 7 bases. Germline lookup yields CDR1 MNHEY and CDR2 SVGAGI. Trimming cost V 6 bases and J 0 bases; bases outside gene matches: 2. The CDR3 is 15 residues long. CDR3 residues: CASRDRNSGANVLTF. DNA of the CDR3: TGTGCCAGCAGGGACAGGAACTCTGGGGCCAACGTCCTGACTTTC.

The rearrangement joins TRBV7-9 to TRBJ2-7, with 7 positions matching TRBD1. CDR3 size: 12 residues. J gave up 2 bases and V 9 bases, and 4 bases lay outside the gene matches. In germline, CDR1 is SEHNR, CDR2 FQNEAQ (reference sequence). CDR3 nucleotides: TGTGCCAGTACAGGGGCAGCCTACGAGCAGTACTTC. This encodes CASTGAAYEQYF.

This sequence joins TRBV28 and TRBJ2-1; no clear D gene. V lost 5 bases and J 10 bases, leaving 24 bases between the germline ends. Germline CDR1 is MDHEN and CDR2 is SYDVKM. The CDR3 sequence is 16 residues long. Written as DNA, the CDR3 is TGTGCCAGCAGTCCCGCCGGTTGGCGGCACCTCTTCGAGCAGTTCTTC. This encodes CASSPAGWRHLFEQFF. The full variable domain, rest sourced from reference TRBV28 and TRBJ2-1, is DVKVTQSSRYLVKRTGEKVFLECVQDMDHENMFWYRQDPGLGLRLIYFSYDVKMKEKGDIPEGYSVSREKKERFSLILESASTNQTSMYLCASSPAGWRHLFEQFFGPGTRLTVL.

V and J are TRBV15 and TRBJ1-1, with unresolved D. Deletions cut 5 bases from V and 7 bases from J, with 17 bases between. Germline assignment: CDR1 LNHNV and CDR2 YYDKDF (reference sequence). This CDR3 spans 14 amino acids. CDR3 DNA: TGTGCCACCAGCCCTCACATCGAAGACGGTGAAGCTTTCTTT. Translating it yields CATSPHIEDGEAFF. Full variable domain (missing parts from reference TRBV15 and TRBJ1-1): DAMVIQNPRYQVTQFGKPVTLSCSQTLNHNVMYWYQQKSSQAPKLLFHYYDKDFNNEADTPDNFQSRRPNTSFCFLDIRSPGLGDTAMYLCATSPHIEDGEAFFGQGTRLTVV.

The chain is built from TRBV5-6 and TRBJ2-3; 8 bases match TRBD1. Unmatched junction bases numbered 18, after V lost 5 bases and J lost 4 bases. The CDR3 sequence is 18 residues long. In germline, CDR1 is SGHDT, CDR2 YYEEEE. The CDR3 sequence: CASRYGQGGLALSDTQYF. CDR3 coding DNA: TGTGCCAGCAGATATGGACAGGGCGGGCTCGCTCTCTCAGATACGCAGTATTTT. Full variable domain (missing parts from reference TRBV5-6 and TRBJ2-3): DAGVTQSPTHLIKTRGQQVTLRCSPKSGHDTVSWYQQALGQGPQFIFQYYEEEERQRGNFPDRFSGHQFPNYSSELNVNALLLGDSALYLCASRYGQGGLALSDTQYFGPGTRLTVL.

V is TRBV12-3 or TRBV12-4 and J is TRBJ1-2; weak D call: TRBD1 (6 bases). The length of the CDR3 is 13 residues. With 6 bases removed from V and 4 bases from J, the gap between germline ends came to 12 bases. The CDR3 region is CASRSTGTYGYTF. The CDR3 nucleotides read TGTGCCAGCAGATCGACAGGAACCTATGGCTACACCTTC.

The chain joins TRBV3-1 (or the pseudogene TRBV3-2) to TRBJ1-5; 7 nucleotides align to TRBD1. This CDR3 is 16 amino acids long. Germline V gene data show CDR1 as LGHDT and CDR2 as YNNKEL (reference sequence). The V segment lost 3 bases and the J segment 3 bases; nucleotides outside the gene matches: 8. CDR3 sequence reads: CASSQGTTGANQPQHF. For the CDR3, the DNA is TGTGCCAGCAGCCAGGGGACAACAGGGGCCAATCAGCCCCAGCATTTT.

The chain employs TRBV20-1 and TRBJ1-1; D remains unclear. The V gene lost 3 bases and the J gene lost 0 bases, with 8 bases spanning the gap. Germline V lookup: CDR1 DFQATT, CDR2 SNEGSKA (reference sequence). The CDR3 has 13 amino acids. CDR3 in DNA: TGCAGTGCTAGTAGGTCGATGAACACTGAAGCTTTCTTT. Translation gives CSASRSMNTEAFF.

This chain connects TRBV7-9 to TRBJ2-4; TRBD1 is a possible D gene (6 bases). The germline V gene has CDR1 SEHNR and CDR2 FQNEAQ (reference sequence). The CDR3 has 14 residues. Trimming stripped 1 base from V and 6 bases from J, with 10 bases between. CDR3 coding DNA: TGTGCCAGCAGCTTAGACAGGGCGCGAAACATTCAGTACTTC. Translated, it gives CASSLDRARNIQYF.

The chain carries TRBV7-2 and TRBJ1-2, with D maybe TRBD1 (5 bases). Germline values: CDR1 SGHTA, CDR2 FQGNSA. CDR3 size: 14 residues. Trimming removed 5 bases from V and 2 bases from J, with 12 bases in between. The CDR3 spells CASSNRLANYGYTF. The CDR3, as DNA: TGTGCCAGCAGCAACAGGCTCGCAAACTATGGCTACACCTTC.